This T cell receptor (beta chain) emerged from a study of cytomegalovirus exposure and HLA in healthy donors. About this clone: What it recognizes is unknown.

Study-level findings and limits: In all likelihood, a cluster of highly shared sequence variants was a sequencing artifact. Trimming of TCR beta V- and J-genes showed a link, identified in a later analysis, to a missense DCLRE1C variant.

A multiplex PCR was run with 60 Vbeta primers and 13 Jbeta primers. The method was immunoSEQ multiplex PCR; TCRdb's version includes in-frame clones alone and lacks a portion of them. The sample yields 150,000 or so clones, 60% to 80% seen once. There are 14 residues in the CDR3. V lost 3 bases and J 4 bases, leaving 11 bases between the germline ends. The germline CDR1 and CDR2 sequences are SEHNR and FQNEAQ (reference sequence). Samples came from healthy bone marrow donors. This TCR came from a male donor in good health and CMV-seronegative. Sequencing was performed on PBMCs. The chain couples TRBV7-9 to TRBJ2-3; tentatively, D is TRBD2 (5 bases). CDR3 in amino acids: CASSLGRRADTQYF. CDR3 bases: TGTGCCAGCAGCTTGGGCAGGCGGGCAGATACGCAGTATTTT. Looking up the rest from reference TRBV7-9 and TRBJ2-3 gives the full variable domain: DTGVSQNPRHKITKRGQNVTFRCDPISEHNRLYWYRQTLGQGPEFLTYFQNEAQLEKSRLLSDRFSAERPKGSFSTLEIQRTEQGDSAMYLCASSLGRRADTQYFGPGTRLTVL.